This T cell receptor beta chain emerged from a study of CXCR3-negative and CXCR3-positive naive CD8 T cells. Libraries of TRB cDNA were made by 5' RACE and carried UMIs. TCRdb reprocessed the 5' RACE reads, with one entry per CDR3 protein and no DNA. The repertoire shows roughly 130,000 distinct CDR3 sequences; the top ten hold under 0.75%. For this clonotype: Antigen unknown.

Germline V gene lookup returns CDR1 LGHNA and CDR2 YNFKEQ. CDR3 length: 15 amino acids. Regarding the study as a whole: Memory CD8+ cells showed much lower diversity, while both naive subsets displayed comparably high diversity. Researchers report that CXCR3-positive naive cells carry more hydrophobic TRB CDR3s than CXCR3-negative naive cells.

The receptor was derived from a human donor in good health. Some clones in this sample may be carry-over from other donors' samples. Sequenced material: naive CXCR3+ CD8+ T cells from blood. Noted subset: CD45RO-CCR7+CD27+CD95- naive CD8+ T cells expressing CXCR3 (TNR3+). The genes are TRBV4-2 and TRBJ2-7; TCRdb's D gene call, TRBD2, goes unchecked for lack of DNA. The CDR3 spells CASSQTSGSSYEQYF.